This T cell receptor (beta chain) was captured in a study of blood T cells in healthy people across ages. Only a few counts were recorded for this clonotype. Its specificity is unknown. It was with a sample-barcoded 5' primer and a J-beta primer mix that a second PCR of roughly 7 to 12 cycles was run. TCRdb redid the calling of the 5' RACE reads with MiXCR, one entry per CDR3 protein. The sample yields hundreds of thousands of distinct CDR3 sequences, about 42% seen once. Overall study results and limits: Diversity was higher, and naive CD4+ cells more numerous, in long-lived donors than in aged donors.

V gave up 2 bases and J gave up 5 bases, with 7 bases separating them. Germline assignment: CDR1 SGHRS and CDR2 YFSETQ. This CDR3 is built from 12 residues. The chain employs TRBV5-1 and TRBJ2-5; no firm D call. The TCR originated in a man aged 60-69 years in good health. Sequenced sample: blood. The CDR3 region is CASSFYLETQYF. DNA for the CDR3: TGCGCCAGCAGCTTCTATTTGGAGACCCAGTACTTC.